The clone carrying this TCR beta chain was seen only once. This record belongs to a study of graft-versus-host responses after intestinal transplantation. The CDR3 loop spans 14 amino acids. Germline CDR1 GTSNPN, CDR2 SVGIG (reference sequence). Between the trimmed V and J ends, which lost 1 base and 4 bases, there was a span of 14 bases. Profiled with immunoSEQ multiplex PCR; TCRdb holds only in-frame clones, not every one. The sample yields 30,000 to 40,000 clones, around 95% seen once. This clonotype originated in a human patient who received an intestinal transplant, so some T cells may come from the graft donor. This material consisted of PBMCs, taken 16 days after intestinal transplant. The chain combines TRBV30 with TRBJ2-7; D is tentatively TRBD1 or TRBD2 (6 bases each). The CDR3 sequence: CAWSARRRGYEQYF. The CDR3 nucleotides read TGTGCCTGGAGTGCTCGGAGGAGGGGGTACGAGCAGTACTTC.